These 5 T cell receptor beta chains came from one sample sequenced in a study of control samples from healthy donors and cancer patients. Assay: immunoSEQ multiplex PCR; the TCRdb copy retains only in-frame clones and omits some. The data show 98,000 or so clones, approximately 80% seen once. Sequencing was performed on blood. The receptors originated from a young man in good health.

This sequence joins TRBV3-1 (or the pseudogene TRBV3-2) and TRBJ2-6, with D possibly being TRBD1 or TRBD2 (8 bases each). This CDR3 is 17 amino acids long. Germline V gives CDR1 LGHDT, CDR2 YNNKEL (reference sequence). The V end lost 2 bases, the J end lost 2 bases, and 13 bases lay between the germline ends. CDR3 sequence: CASSQSGGQAGANVLTF. The CDR3 DNA reads TGTGCCAGCAGCCAAAGCGGGGGACAGGCTGGGGCCAACGTCCTGACTTTC.

The chain couples TRBV19 to TRBJ2-1, with 8 bases matching TRBD1. Looked up from germline, CDR1 is LNHDA and CDR2 is SQIVND (reference sequence). Germline trimming cut 4 bases from V and 15 bases from J; bases unmatched to any gene: 11. The CDR3 totals 13 residues. The CDR3 reads CASSRAGGGVLFF. The CDR3 region has the DNA TGTGCCAGTAGTAGGGCAGGGGGCGGCGTGTTGTTCTTC.

The chain has TRBV5-1 and TRBJ1-1, with a tentative D call TRBD1 (5 bases). Germline V gene data show CDR1 as SGHRS and CDR2 as YFSETQ. Deletions cut 1 base from V and 5 bases from J, with 12 bases between. This CDR3 has 14 residues. The CDR3 sequence: CASSLSWGGTEAFF. In nucleotides, the CDR3 is TGCGCCAGCAGCTTGAGTTGGGGCGGGACTGAAGCTTTCTTT.

This clone was seen a few times. Other DNA variants within this sample encode the same CDR3. This chain uses TRBV19 with TRBJ2-3; the D gene is possibly TRBD1 (6 bases). The CDR3 is 15 amino acids. The germline gives CDR1 LNHDA, CDR2 SQIVND (reference sequence). Deletions cut 3 bases from V and 2 bases from J, with 12 bases between. The CDR3 DNA is TGTGCCAGTAGTATCCGCACAGGGTTCACAGATACGCAGTATTTT. It yields the protein CASSIRTGFTDTQYF.

In its sample, this clone was seen a few times. The chain carries TRBV10-3 and TRBJ2-7; 9 nucleotides match TRBD1. The CDR3 loop spans 14 amino acids. Germline CDR1 ENHRY, CDR2 SYGVKD. V gave up 6 bases and J gave up 3 bases; unmatched junction bases: 6. CDR3 region: CAIREGQGGYEQYF. In nucleotides, the CDR3 is TGTGCCATCAGGGAGGGACAGGGCGGCTACGAGCAGTACTTC.